These 26 T cell receptor beta chains were sequenced from one sample in a study of memory CD4+ T cells and cytomegalovirus serostatus (dated 2019 in TCRdb). A FACSAria II was used to sort memory CD4+ T cells, defined as single viable CD3+CD4+CD8-CD45RO+ cells. The library was built by means of the immunoSEQ multiplex PCR assay. TCRdb holds this immuneACCESS table with in-frame rearrangements only. Some clones are missing; in checked studies, unresolved V genes explain under half, and the rest has no known cause. This sample lists approximately 60,000 clones; about 80% were detected once. More than 2.5% of the sample is held by the ten biggest clonotypes. The sample consisted of memory CD4+ T cells from blood. These receptor sequences come from an adult in good health and CMV-seropositive.

This chain uses TRBV6-5 with TRBJ1-5; D remains unclear. V was clipped by 6 bases and J by 1 base, with 10 bases between them. This CDR3 is built from 14 residues. CDR1 is MNHEY, CDR2 SVGAGI, per germline. The CDR3 DNA reads TGTGCCAGCAGCGCAAGGGTGAGCAATCAGCCCCAGCATTTT. Translated, it gives CASSARVSNQPQHF.

The chain links TRBV5-1 to TRBJ2-5, with TRBD2 matching over 13 bases. The V gene's germline CDR1 is SGHRS and CDR2 YFSETQ. With V trimmed by 4 bases and J by 8 bases, 14 bases remained unmatched. This CDR3 has 17 residues. The CDR3 here is CASSLGTSGTKGDTQYF. CDR3 in DNA: TGCGCCAGCAGCCTGGGGACTAGCGGGACGAAGGGGGACACCCAGTACTTC.

J is TRBJ1-5 and V is TRBV18, with D uncertain. The length of the CDR3 is 14 residues. Germline V gene lookup returns CDR1 KGHSH and CDR2 LQKENI. V lost 3 bases, J lost 7 bases, and 13 bases lay in between. The CDR3 reads CASSPNGSRQPQHF. CDR3 nucleotides: TGTGCCAGCTCACCTAACGGAAGCCGCCAGCCCCAGCATTTT.

CDR3 DNA: TGTGCCAGTAGTATATTCGGGAGCACCGGGGAGCTGTTTTTT. Amino acids: CASSIFGSTGELFF. The chain combines TRBV19 with TRBJ2-2; maybe TRBD2 (6 bases). CDR3 length: 14 amino acids. Germline CDR1 LNHDA, CDR2 SQIVND (reference sequence). Trimming left V 2 bases short and J 4 bases short, with 8 bases between.

This sequence joins TRBV18 and TRBJ2-1; no reliable D call. The CDR3 is made up of 14 amino acids. Germline CDR1 is KGHSH and CDR2 is LQKENI. V was trimmed by 2 bases and J by 6 bases, leaving 11 bases between them. The DNA of the CDR3 is TGTGCCAGCTCACCATCGGGTAAGGGCAATGAGCAGTTCTTC. As protein: CASSPSGKGNEQFF.

This chain joins TRBV4-3 and TRBJ2-2, with a weak D call TRBD2 (6 bases). The CDR3 consists of 18 residues. Trimming took 2 bases from V and 7 from J, leaving 23 bases between them. Germline assignment: CDR1 LGHNA and CDR2 YSLEER. The CDR3 sequence is CASSQRRTTPLLYGELFF. The CDR3 region has the DNA TGCGCCAGCAGCCAAAGGCGGACTACTCCACTACTTTACGGGGAGCTGTTTTTT.

This clone was counted once. The rearrangement uses TRBV7-9 and TRBJ2-5, with 11 bases identical to TRBD2. The CDR3 spans 15 residues. V trimming: 3 bases; J trimming: 5 bases; junction bases outside the gene matches: 5. Looked up from germline, CDR1 is SEHNR and CDR2 is FQNEAQ (reference sequence). CDR3 sequence: CASSFGASGRETQYF. DNA for the CDR3: TGTGCCAGCAGCTTTGGGGCTAGCGGGAGGGAGACCCAGTACTTC.

The V gene is TRBV28, the J gene TRBJ1-1; D is unclear. This CDR3 comprises 13 residues. V was shortened by 5 bases and J by 8 bases, with 15 bases between the two germline ends. CDR1 and CDR2 from the germline V gene are MDHEN and SYDVKM. For the CDR3, the DNA is TGTGCCAGCAGTCCGTCCGACGGTATAGAAGCTTTCTTT. This sequence encodes CASSPSDGIEAFF.

This clone appeared a single time. The CDR3 is CASRGEGEKLFF. The CDR3 nucleotides read TGTGCCAGCAGAGGGGAGGGAGAAAAACTGTTTTTT. The gene calls are TRBV2 and TRBJ1-4, with a possible D match to TRBD1 (5 bases). The CDR3 has 12 amino acids. Germline CDR1 and CDR2: SNHLY and FYNNEI. V lost 6 bases and J lost 8, with 10 bases in between.

The gene calls are TRBV9 and TRBJ2-5; unclear D gene. The germline V gene encodes CDR1 SGDLS and CDR2 YYNGEE. CDR3 length: 15 amino acids. Deletions cut 0 bases from V and 1 base from J, with 10 bases between. CDR3 sequence reads: CASSVALGSQETQYF. For the CDR3, the DNA is TGTGCCAGCAGCGTAGCTTTGGGCAGCCAAGAGACCCAGTACTTC.

Regarding this clone: Different DNA sequences within this sample yield the same CDR3. The V call is TRBV7-2, the J call TRBJ1-1, with a tentative D call TRBD1 (5 bases). Germline CDR1 is SGHTA and CDR2 is FQGNSA. The length of the CDR3 is 14 residues. The germline V and J ends were trimmed by 3 bases and 3 bases, with 11 bases remaining between them. CDR3 in amino acids: CASSLQGGDTEAFF. The CDR3 coding sequence is TGTGCCAGCAGCTTGCAGGGAGGGGACACTGAAGCTTTCTTT.

The chain joins TRBV6-5 to TRBJ1-1, with unresolved D. Germline lookup yields CDR1 MNHEY and CDR2 SVGAGI. The CDR3 is made up of 12 amino acids. Trimming removed 2 bases at V and 7 bases at J, with 8 bases between. CDR3 sequence reads: CASSYNQNEAFF. CDR3 bases: TGTGCCAGCAGTTACAACCAAAATGAAGCTTTCTTT.

The V gene is TRBV19, the J gene TRBJ2-3; the D is unclear. Germline V gene data show CDR1 as LNHDA and CDR2 as SQIVND (reference sequence). The CDR3 has 15 residues. Trimming left V 4 bases short and J 4 bases short, with 15 bases between. The DNA for the CDR3 is TGTGCCAGTAGTAAAGCAGAGCATGGAGCAGATACGCAGTATTTT. Its translation is CASSKAEHGADTQYF.

This sequence joins TRBV6-1 and TRBJ2-3; 10 bases agree with TRBD1. The germline V gene encodes CDR1 MNHNS and CDR2 SASEGT. This CDR3 region has 15 residues. Trimming took 6 bases from V and 4 from J; bases not matched to a gene: 7. The CDR3 DNA sequence: TGTGCCAGCAGCAACGGACAGGGGGAATCAGATACGCAGTATTTT. Its translation is CASSNGQGESDTQYF.

This chain connects TRBV29-1 to TRBJ1-1; no clear D gene. Germline V gene data show CDR1 as SQVTM and CDR2 as ANQGSEA. The germline V and J ends were trimmed by 5 bases and 1 base, with 8 bases remaining between them. CDR3 length: 12 residues. DNA for the CDR3: TGCAGCGTTTCCCGGCCGAACACTGAAGCTTTCTTT. It specifies CSVSRPNTEAFF.

This sequence joins TRBV5-6 and TRBJ2-7; D may correspond to TRBD1 or TRBD2 (5 bases each). Germline V lookup: CDR1 SGHDT, CDR2 YYEEEE. V lost 1 base, J lost 0 bases, and 11 bases lay in between. This CDR3 is built from 15 residues. CDR3: CASSLRGVPSYEQYV. In nucleotides, the CDR3 is TGTGCCAGCAGCTTGCGAGGGGTCCCCTCCTACGAGCAGTACGTC.

CDR3 amino acids: CASSQESSGLAFF. In DNA, the CDR3 is TGCGCCAGCAGCCAAGAATCCAGCGGATTAGCTTTCTTT. This chain connects TRBV4-1 to TRBJ1-1; D is unclear. V dropped 0 bases and J dropped 10 bases, with 12 bases sitting between them. CDR1 is MGHRA, CDR2 YSYEKL, per germline. The CDR3 has 13 residues.

J is TRBJ2-7 and V is TRBV28, with a possible D match to TRBD2 (5 bases). CDR3 length equals 14 residues. V lost 8 bases and J lost 4, with 18 bases in between. Germline V CDR1 and CDR2: MDHEN, SYDVKM. CDR3 in amino acids: CASGTGSATYEQYV. DNA of the CDR3: TGTGCCAGCGGTACGGGGTCCGCAACTTACGAGCAGTACGTC.

The CDR3 reads CASSRLAGGSVNTEAFF. CDR3 in DNA: TGTGCCAGCAGCCGGTTGGCCGGAGGCTCAGTGAACACTGAAGCTTTCTTT. The V and J genes are TRBV11-3 and TRBJ1-1, with D unclear. Germline values: CDR1 SGHNT, CDR2 YENEEA. The V end lost 5 bases, the J end lost 0 bases, and 19 bases lay between the germline ends. CDR3 length: 17 amino acids. Full variable domain (remainder filled in from reference TRBV11-3 and TRBJ1-1): EAGVVQSPRYKIIEKKQPVAFWCNPISGHNTLYWYLQNLGQGPELLIRYENEEAVDDSQLPKDRFSAERLKGVDSTLKIQPAELGDSAVYLCASSRLAGGSVNTEAFFGQGTRLTVV.

The chain has TRBV15 and TRBJ2-7; 9 bases fit TRBD2. The CDR3 spans 16 residues. J lost 1 base, V lost 0 bases, and 4 bases had no gene match. CDR1 is LNHNV and CDR2 is YYDKDF in the germline V gene (reference sequence). CDR3 protein: CATSRDVAGESYEQYF. The CDR3 DNA is TGTGCCACCAGCAGAGATGTAGCGGGAGAATCCTACGAGCAGTACTTC. The full variable domain, its missing parts supplied by reference TRBV15 and TRBJ2-7, is DAMVIQNPRYQVTQFGKPVTLSCSQTLNHNVMYWYQQKSSQAPKLLFHYYDKDFNNEADTPDNFQSRRPNTSFCFLDIRSPGLGDTAMYLCATSRDVAGESYEQYFGPGTRLTVT.

V gene TRBV21-1 combines with J gene TRBJ2-7; TRBD1 was called by the table and not checked on the DNA. TRBV21-1 is recorded as a pseudogene. This CDR3 is 13 amino acids long. The CDR3 loop reads CASSGSDTYEQYV. Written as DNA, the CDR3 is TGTGCCAGCAGCGGAAGTGACACCTACGAGCAGTACGTC.

V is TRBV5-1 and J is TRBJ2-3; 8 positions match TRBD2. In germline, CDR1 is SGHRS, CDR2 YFSETQ. After removal of 3 bases from V and 6 bases from J, the junction contained 21 bases not matched to a gene. CDR3 length: 19 residues. The CDR3 region is CASSSLAGPVWEGSDTQYF. The CDR3 DNA reads TGCGCCAGCAGCTCTTTAGCGGGGCCCGTTTGGGAGGGATCGGATACGCAGTATTTT. The full variable domain, its missing parts supplied by reference TRBV5-1 and TRBJ2-3, is KAGVTQTPRYLIKTRGQQVTLSCSPISGHRSVSWYQQTPGQGLQFLFEYFSETQRNKGNFPGRFSGRQFSNSRSEMNVSTLELGDSALYLCASSSLAGPVWEGSDTQYFGPGTRLTVL.

J is TRBJ1-3 and V is TRBV28; D unresolved. This CDR3 has 16 amino acids. Trimming shortened V by 0 bases and J by 0 bases, and 9 bases separated the two germline ends. The germline V gene has CDR1 MDHEN and CDR2 SYDVKM. CDR3 in amino acids: CASSLWGSNSGNTIYF. CDR3 DNA sequence: TGTGCCAGCAGTTTATGGGGCAGTAACTCTGGAAACACCATATATTTT.

The genes are TRBV2 and TRBJ2-3, with TRBD2 matching over 9 bases. Germline trimming cut 9 bases from V and 4 bases from J; bases unmatched to any gene: 11. The CDR3 extends over 15 amino acids. Germline values: CDR1 SNHLY, CDR2 FYNNEI. Here the CDR3 DNA reads TGTGCCAGGACTAGCGGAGCGAAGGTCCCAGATACGCAGTATTTT. This encodes CARTSGAKVPDTQYF.

On this clone: Other DNA sequences in the sample encode the same CDR3. The chain employs TRBV7-2 and TRBJ2-7; TRBD1 matches 9 bases. The V and J ends lost 5 bases and 4 bases, in that order; junction bases with no gene match: 9. The CDR3 is 15 residues long. Germline loops: CDR1 SGHTA, CDR2 FQGNSA. The DNA of the CDR3 is TGTGCCAGCAGCACAGGACAGGGGTTACTATACGAGCAGTACTTC. Amino acid sequence: CASSTGQGLLYEQYF.

The gene calls are TRBV18 and TRBJ2-4; 9 positions match TRBD2. There are 13 residues in the CDR3. Germline trimming cut 4 bases from V and 11 bases from J; bases unmatched to any gene: 6. CDR1 and CDR2 (germline): KGHSH, LQKENI. Here the CDR3 DNA reads TGTGCCAGCTCACTAACCGGGACTAGCCTTCAGTACTTC. Translated, it gives CASSLTGTSLQYF.